Following are 27 T cell receptor beta chains from one sample sequenced in a study of CD8 T cells in ankylosing spondylitis (dated by TCRdb to 2016 to 2017). The protocol used for the library was 5' RACE. Sequencing used an Illumina HiSeq 2500. The public reads were quality trimmed at Q25 with fastp and then assembled into clones with MiXCR by TCRdb, keeping productive beta chains. One record per CDR3 amino acid sequence lists the most common genes and DNA. The sample records 100,000 to 150,000 distinct CDR3 sequences, about a tenth of which are singletons. The ten largest clones capture approximately 3.6% of the sample. Sequences were obtained from blood, either unsorted or a sorted T cell fraction (not recorded which). The receptors shown here come from a male donor with ankylosing spondylitis or in good health (not recorded which).

This clonotype occurred many times. The rearrangement joins TRBV7-3 to TRBJ2-1, with D maybe TRBD2 (6 bases). Germline-derived CDR1 and CDR2 are SGHTA and FQGTGA. The CDR3 loop spans 14 amino acids. V lost 5 bases and J 2 bases, leaving 10 bases between the germline ends. The CDR3 bases are TGTGCCAGCAGCCGTGGCGGGACCTACAATGAGCAGTTCTTC. Its translation is CASSRGGTYNEQFF.

This clonotype was counted ten times or more. The rearrangement uses TRBV7-2 and TRBJ2-5; 7 bases agree with TRBD2. With 1 base clipped from V and 0 bases from J, the junction kept 2 bases outside the gene matches. The CDR3 sequence is 15 residues long. Germline V gene sequence: CDR1 SGHTA, CDR2 FQGNSA. CDR3 DNA: TGTGCCAGCAGCTTAGTAAGCGGGAACCAAGAGACCCAGTACTTC. This translates into CASSLVSGNQETQYF.

In its sample, this clonotype was seen a few times. This chain joins TRBV6-2 or TRBV6-3 and TRBJ1-2; possibly TRBD1 for D (5 bases). The CDR3 length is 16 residues. Germline assignment: CDR1 MNHEY and CDR2 SVGEGT. V dropped 5 bases and J dropped 6 bases, with 22 bases sitting between them. CDR3 protein: CASSPRAGRNYDGYTF. CDR3 sequence (DNA): TGTGCCAGCAGTCCTCGGGCAGGGAGAAACTATGATGGCTACACCTTC.

In its sample, this clonotype was seen many times. The J gene is TRBJ2-3, the V gene TRBV28, with 8 bases lining up with TRBD1. Germline CDR1 and CDR2: MDHEN and SYDVKM. Trimming at V came to 6 bases and at J to 4 bases, leaving 6 bases not matched to a gene. The CDR3 runs to 14 residues. CDR3 loop: CASRPGQASDTQYF. The DNA for the CDR3 is TGTGCCAGCAGACCGGGACAGGCCTCAGATACGCAGTATTTT.

This clonotype is a singleton in its sample. CDR3 bases: TGTGCCAGCAGCTACCCTCCTAGCGGGAGCACAGATACGCAGTATTTT. Residues: CASSYPPSGSTDTQYF. J is TRBJ2-3 and V is TRBV7-2; 8 bases fit TRBD2. This CDR3 contains 16 residues. After removal of 4 bases from V and 0 bases from J, the junction contained 6 bases not matched to a gene. The V gene's germline CDR1 is SGHTA and CDR2 FQGNSA.

Ten or more counts support this clonotype. The rearrangement links TRBV29-1 to TRBJ2-7; 10 bases line up with TRBD2. Trimming took 5 bases from V and 2 from J; bases not matched to a gene: 3. The CDR3 loop spans 13 amino acids. Looked up from germline, CDR1 is SQVTM and CDR2 is ANQGSEA. CDR3 protein: CSVLLAGTYEQYF. The CDR3 nucleotides read TGCAGCGTTCTACTAGCGGGAACCTACGAGCAGTACTTC.

CDR3 amino acids: CASSSYRGGGDEQYF. In DNA, the CDR3 is TGTGCCAGCAGTTCCTACAGGGGTGGCGGAGACGAGCAGTACTTC. This sequence joins TRBV6-2 or TRBV6-3 and TRBJ2-7; 7 bases match TRBD1. With V trimmed by 4 bases and J by 5 bases, 11 bases remained unmatched. The CDR3 spans 15 residues. Looked up from germline, CDR1 is MNHEY and CDR2 is SVGEGT.

The table lists this clonotype with many counts. The rearrangement uses TRBV5-1 and TRBJ2-7, with D possibly matching TRBD1 (5 bases). Trimming pared 0 bases from V and 6 bases from J, leaving 10 bases between. This CDR3 spans 13 amino acids. Germline CDR1 is SGHRS and CDR2 is YFSETQ. This CDR3 is CASSLGQDIEQYF. The DNA of the CDR3 is TGCGCCAGCAGCTTGGGGCAGGACATCGAGCAGTACTTC.

This clonotype was detected only once. The conserved closing phenylalanine or tryptophan is absent in this CDR3, likely reflecting a read error. The chain has TRBV5-1 and TRBJ2-3; D may be TRBD2 (5 bases). CDR1 and CDR2 from the germline V gene are SGHRS and YFSETQ. With 3 bases removed from V and 11 bases from J, the gap between germline ends came to 13 bases. This CDR3 spans 12 amino acids. The CDR3 protein is CASSSDSPWQYS. The CDR3 DNA follows: TGCGCCAGCAGCTCGGACTCGCCTTGGCAGTATTCT.

This clonotype was seen repeatedly, ten times or more. The chain joins TRBV5-1 to TRBJ2-1; the D gene is possibly TRBD2 (5 bases). The V end lost 4 bases, the J end lost 7 bases, and 12 bases lay between the germline ends. CDR1 and CDR2 (germline): SGHRS, YFSETQ. The length of the CDR3 is 13 residues. The CDR3 DNA reads as TGCGCCAGCAGCCTGATACTAGGTAATGAGCAGTTCTTC. Amino acids: CASSLILGNEQFF. Full variable domain (missing parts from reference TRBV5-1 and TRBJ2-1): KAGVTQTPRYLIKTRGQQVTLSCSPISGHRSVSWYQQTPGQGLQFLFEYFSETQRNKGNFPGRFSGRQFSNSRSEMNVSTLELGDSALYLCASSLILGNEQFFGPGTRLTVL.

This clonotype was seen at least ten times. V gene TRBV20-1 combines with J gene TRBJ2-1; D is unclear. Trimming took 3 bases from V and 3 from J, leaving 6 bases between them. Germline V gene data show CDR1 as DFQATT and CDR2 as SNEGSKA (reference sequence). The CDR3 is 12 residues long. CDR3: CSASSRYNEQFF. The CDR3 DNA reads TGCAGTGCTAGTAGTCGCTACAATGAGCAGTTCTTC.

This clonotype was recorded a few times. This rearrangement joins TRBV5-1 to TRBJ2-2; 7 nucleotides match TRBD2. CDR1 and CDR2 (germline): SGHRS, YFSETQ. The CDR3 length is 14 residues. V was pared by 7 bases and J by 7 bases, with 10 bases of the junction left unmatched. CDR3: CASSLAGVVGELFF. DNA of the CDR3: TGCGCCAGCTCGCTGGCGGGAGTCGTCGGGGAGCTGTTTTTT.

This clonotype was counted ten times or more. The V and J genes are TRBV28 and TRBJ2-3; D is uncertain. Trimming cost V 1 base and J 5 bases, with 7 bases left between them. CDR1 and CDR2 (germline): MDHEN, SYDVKM. This CDR3 has 13 amino acids. CDR3 protein: CASSLLRRDTQYF. The DNA for the CDR3 is TGTGCCAGCAGTTTATTAAGAAGAGATACGCAGTATTTT. The full variable domain, completed using reference TRBV28 and TRBJ2-3, is DVKVTQSSRYLVKRTGEKVFLECVQDMDHENMFWYRQDPGLGLRLIYFSYDVKMKEKGDIPEGYSVSREKKERFSLILESASTNQTSMYLCASSLLRRDTQYFGPGTRLTVL.

This clonotype was found a few times. The J gene is TRBJ2-7, the V gene TRBV5-1, with 8 bases that match TRBD2. CDR1 is SGHRS and CDR2 is YFSETQ in the germline V gene. The V segment lost 1 base and the J segment 6 bases; nucleotides outside the gene matches: 6. The CDR3 loop spans 14 amino acids. The CDR3 region is CASSLWREAGEQYF. Written as DNA, the CDR3 is TGCGCCAGCAGCTTGTGGCGGGAGGCGGGCGAGCAGTACTTC.

This clonotype turned up a few times. V usage is TRBV7-2 and J usage is TRBJ2-1; 12 bases are shared with TRBD2. The CDR3 runs 16 residues. Trimming cost V 6 bases and J 8 bases; bases outside gene matches: 11. Germline V gene sequence: CDR1 SGHTA, CDR2 FQGNSA. CDR3 DNA: TGTGCCAGCAGGAATCGGCTAGCGGGAGGGATTGATGAGCAGTTCTTC. Its translation: CASRNRLAGGIDEQFF.

V and J are TRBV27 and TRBJ2-3; no clear D. Per the germline V gene, CDR1 is MNHEY and CDR2 is SMNVEV (reference sequence). The CDR3 consists of 15 residues. The V and J ends lost 0 bases and 0 bases respectively, with 7 bases between them. CDR3 in amino acids: CASSLSYKSTDTQYF. As DNA, the CDR3 is TGTGCCAGCAGTTTATCGTACAAAAGCACAGATACGCAGTATTTT.

This clonotype was recorded many times. The chain is built from TRBV29-1 and TRBJ2-7; tentative D call: TRBD2 (5 bases). V lost 2 bases and J 3 bases, leaving 14 bases between the germline ends. Germline V gives CDR1 SQVTM, CDR2 ANQGSEA. CDR3 length: 14 amino acids. CDR3 coding DNA: TGCAGCGTTGAAATCCGGGGTGTCGTCTACGAGCAGTACTTC. This gives the protein CSVEIRGVVYEQYF.

The CDR3 DNA is TGCAGTGCTAGATCACAACTCAGACTAGCGGGCTCGATCTACGAGCAGTACTTC. Its protein is CSARSQLRLAGSIYEQYF. The gene calls are TRBV20-1 and TRBJ2-7, with 10 bases matching TRBD2. V was clipped by 2 bases and J by 3 bases; unmatched bases: 16. This CDR3 spans 18 amino acids. Germline loops: CDR1 DFQATT, CDR2 SNEGSKA (reference sequence).

The sample holds many counts of this clonotype. The chain couples TRBV7-2 to TRBJ2-3; 8 bases agree with TRBD2. CDR1 and CDR2 from the germline V gene are SGHTA and FQGNSA. This CDR3 contains 15 residues. Losses at the gene ends were 6 bases for V and 0 bases for J; bases not matched to a gene: 5. The CDR3 loop reads CASRTSATSTDTQYF. For the CDR3, the DNA is TGTGCCAGCAGGACTAGCGCCACTAGCACAGATACGCAGTATTTT.

This clonotype has just a few counts. The chain couples TRBV19 to TRBJ2-1; D remains ambiguous. V shed 3 bases and J shed 9 bases, with 12 bases lying between them. The CDR3 is made up of 13 amino acids. Germline CDR1 is LNHDA and CDR2 is SQIVND (reference sequence). In DNA form, the CDR3 reads TGTGCCAGTAGTATTTCCCCTCCCAGTGAGCAGTTCTTC. It encodes CASSISPPSEQFF.

This clonotype turned up a few times. The V call is TRBV28, the J call TRBJ1-2; D is unclear. Germline V lookup: CDR1 MDHEN, CDR2 SYDVKM. The CDR3 extends over 14 amino acids. Between the trimmed V and J ends, which lost 10 bases and 3 bases, there was a span of 18 bases. The CDR3: CATAPGLQYYGYTF. The CDR3 coding sequence is TGTGCCACCGCGCCCGGGCTCCAATACTATGGCTACACCTTC.

This clonotype was recorded many times. The chain recombines TRBV5-1 with TRBJ2-1, with 13 bases lining up with TRBD2. Germline CDR1 is SGHRS and CDR2 is YFSETQ. V lost 0 bases and J lost 6; bases outside the gene matches: 3. This CDR3 spans 16 amino acids. The CDR3 protein is CASSLAGLAGVNEQFF. The CDR3 DNA reads as TGCGCCAGCAGCTTGGCCGGACTAGCGGGAGTCAATGAGCAGTTCTTC.

This clonotype was found many times. V is TRBV19 and J is TRBJ1-1; D might be TRBD1 (5 bases). This CDR3 has 14 residues. The V end was cut by 5 bases, the J end by 9 bases, with 19 bases between. CDR1 and CDR2 from the germline V gene are LNHDA and SQIVND (reference sequence). In nucleotides, the CDR3 is TGTGCCAGTAGTCCCACGACCGGGGGGATCAAAGCTTTCTTT. Residues: CASSPTTGGIKAFF.

This clonotype came up a few times. The chain recombines TRBV9 with TRBJ2-7; 9 nucleotides match TRBD1. Trimming cost V 0 bases and J 10 bases; bases outside gene matches: 11. The CDR3 is 15 amino acids. Germline V gives CDR1 SGDLS, CDR2 YYNGEE. As DNA, the CDR3 is TGTGCCAGCAGCGTAGGATTGGGACAGGGAAATATTCAGTACTTC. This codes for CASSVGLGQGNIQYF.

This clonotype was seen at least ten times. The rearrangement joins TRBV7-6 to TRBJ2-7, with 9 bases that match TRBD1. Unmatched junction bases numbered 7, after V lost 3 bases and J lost 4 bases. The length of the CDR3 is 15 residues. Germline V lookup: CDR1 SGHVS, CDR2 FNYEAQ. This CDR3 reads CASSFGTGRTYEQYF. The CDR3 nucleotides are TGTGCCAGCAGCTTCGGGACAGGGCGAACTTACGAGCAGTACTTC.

This clonotype has a handful of counts. This rearrangement joins TRBV4-2 to TRBJ2-3, with D perhaps matching TRBD2 (5 bases). The CDR3 consists of 13 residues. Germline V gene sequence: CDR1 LGHNA, CDR2 YNFKEQ. The ends were cut back, 1 base at V and 6 bases at J, with 8 bases in the middle. The CDR3: CASSQGPGDTQYF. The CDR3 DNA reads as TGTGCCAGCAGCCAAGGGCCGGGGGATACGCAGTATTTT.

This clonotype has ten or more counts. V usage is TRBV12-3 or TRBV12-4 and J usage is TRBJ2-3; either TRBD1 or TRBD2 may supply D (5 bases each). Deletions cut 5 bases from V and 3 bases from J, with 12 bases between. There are 14 residues in the CDR3. The CDR3: CASSTTGRTDTQYF. CDR3 nucleotide sequence: TGTGCCAGCAGTACCACGGGGCGAACAGATACGCAGTATTTT.